This TCR beta chain was obtained from a study of Graves' ophthalmopathy and Graves' hyperthyroidism. This clonotype was seen ten or more times. The CDR3 loop spans 17 amino acids. Germline trimming cut 2 bases from V and 0 bases from J; bases unmatched to any gene: 9. Germline V lookup: CDR1 DFQATT, CDR2 SNEGSKA (reference sequence). The TCR beta CDR3 regions underwent amplification from RNA transcripts. In the first round, RT-PCR was carried out with HTBI primers, and a multiplex PCR formed the second round. TCRdb called the multiplex PCR reads again in MiXCR, with one record for every CDR3 protein. The table has some 370,000 distinct CDR3 sequences, roughly a sixth seen once.

The chain couples TRBV20-1 to TRBJ2-4; TRBD2 matches at 8 bases. Input material: peripheral blood. The sequence derives from an adult woman with stable Graves' hyperthyroidism. The CDR3 DNA sequence: TGCAGTGCTAGAACCTACGGGAGGGCCGAAGCCAAAAACATTCAGTACTTC. It codes for CSARTYGRAEAKNIQYF.